This is a list of T cell receptor beta chains from one sample in a study of Ad26.COV2.S vaccination and SARS-CoV-2 variants. Some clones are missing from TCRdb's copy, which holds only in-frame ones; the method was immunoSEQ multiplex PCR. Here the sample spans a few hundred thousand clones, about 89% being singletons. The specimen comprised peripheral blood, sampled in a trial of Ad26.COV2.S vaccine versus placebo. These receptors were obtained from a person aged 18 to 65 who received the Ad26.COV2.S COVID-19 vaccine or a placebo. The CDR3 runs from the conserved cysteine through the conserved F or W. D genes are given only for firm matches. Clone size is shown for a subset of rows, as once, few, many or a class of expanded clone.

J | size | D | V | CDR3 | DNA
TRBJ2-7 | . | TRBD2 | TRBV11-2 | CASSSPLAGVAYEQYF | TGTGCCAGCAGCTCCCCCCTAGCGGGAGTGGCCTACGAGCAGTACTTC
TRBJ2-2 | . | . | TRBV13 | CASSPWNTGELFF | TGTGCCAGCAGCCCATGGAACACCGGGGAGCTGTTTTTT
TRBJ2-7 | . | . | TRBV24-1 | CATSKTTGLLPDEQYF | TGTGCCACCAGTAAGACGACAGGTCTTCTCCCCGACGAGCAGTACTTC
TRBJ1-2 | few | TRBD1 | TRBV5-1 | CASSTDRVGDYGYTF | TGCGCCAGCAGCACAGACAGGGTGGGGGACTATGGCTACACCTTC
TRBJ2-7 | . | . | TRBV4-2 | CASSQVSSQDYEQYF | TGTGCCAGCAGCCAAGTTTCTAGTCAGGACTACGAGCAGTACTTC
TRBJ2-3 | . | . | TRBV4-1 | CASSPTGPGTDTQYF | TGCGCCAGCAGCCCCACGGGTCCAGGAACAGATACGCAGTATTTT
TRBJ2-3 | . | . | TRBV30 | CAWSSGETATDTQYF | TGTGCCTGGAGTTCAGGGGAGACGGCCACAGATACGCAGTATTTT
TRBJ2-7 | . | . | TRBV5-1 | CASSVLGPYEQYF | TGCGCCAGCAGCGTCTTAGGGCCCTACGAGCAGTACTTC
TRBJ2-1 | . | TRBD2 | TRBV19 | CASSPGTSGSTEQFF | TGTGCCAGTAGCCCAGGGACTAGCGGGAGTACTGAGCAGTTCTTC
TRBJ1-6 | . | . | TRBV28 | CAIEESPSSYNSPLHF | TGTGCCATCGAAGAATCCCCAAGCTCCTATAATTCACCCCTCCACTTT
TRBJ1-2 | . | . | TRBV9 | CASSVGAATGYTF | TGTGCCAGCAGCGTAGGTGCAGCTACTGGCTACACCTTC
TRBJ1-1 | . | . | TRBV6-5 | CASSYSRGGTEAFF | TGTGCCAGCAGTTACTCGAGGGGTGGCACTGAAGCTTTCTTT
TRBJ1-2 | once | . | TRBV19 | CASSPQKGNYGYTF | TGTGCCAGTAGCCCACAAAAGGGGAACTATGGCTACACCTTC
TRBJ1-5 | . | . | TRBV7-8 | CASSLRETQPQHF | TGTGCCAGCAGCTTAAGAGAAACTCAGCCCCAGCATTTT
TRBJ1-2 | few | . | TRBV5-4 | CASSLGTGSDYGYTF | TGTGCCAGCAGCTTGGGGACGGGGAGCGACTATGGCTACACCTTC
TRBJ2-3 | . | TRBD2 | TRBV7-8 | CASSRAGEGTDTQYF | TGTGCCAGCAGCCGAGCGGGAGAAGGCACAGATACGCAGTATTTT
TRBJ2-1 | . | TRBD2 | TRBV7-6 | CASSLRAPSLAGGNNEQFF | TGTGCCAGCAGCTTACGAGCCCCATCCCTAGCGGGGGGAAACAATGAGCAGTTCTTC
TRBJ2-1 | . | . | TRBV7-2 | CASSLARLALTFF | TGTGCCAGCAGCTTAGCGCGGCTCGCGTTAACGTTCTTC
TRBJ1-1 | . | . | TRBV9 | CASSLAPGTTEAFF | TGTGCCAGCAGCCTAGCCCCAGGGACCACTGAAGCTTTCTTT
TRBJ2-1 | . | . | TRBV6-4 | CASSSSLFNEQFF | TGTGCCAGCAGTTCCAGCTTATTCAATGAGCAGTTCTTC
TRBJ1-3 | . | . | TRBV28 | CASSFGQTGNTIYF | TGTGCCAGCAGTTTCGGGCAGACTGGAAACACCATATATTTT
TRBJ1-1 | many | . | TRBV29-1 | CSADRGGF | TGCAGCGCAGACCGGGGGGGCTTT
TRBJ2-5 | . | . | TRBV24-1 | CATSDHNLAPQYF | TGTGCCACCAGTGACCATAACCTAGCACCCCAGTACTTC
TRBJ1-2 | . | . | TRBV2 | CASRPEVGGGLGYGYTF | TGTGCCAGCAGACCCGAGGTGGGCGGGGGGCTGGGATATGGCTACACCTTC
TRBJ2-7 | . | . | TRBV2 | CASSEVGGEQYF | TGTGCCAGCAGTGAAGTAGGGGGCGAGCAGTACTTC
TRBJ2-7 | few | TRBD2 | TRBV4-2 | CASSPRGGSGSLEQYF | TGTGCCAGCAGCCCCCGGGGAGGGTCGGGCTCCCTCGAGCAGTACTTC
TRBJ2-2 | . | TRBD1 | TRBV19 | CASRTGQGVSGELFF | TGTGCCAGTAGAACCGGACAGGGTGTGAGCGGGGAGCTGTTTTTT
TRBJ1-1 | once | TRBD1 | TRBV10-3 | CATQGALGFANTEAFF | TGTGCCACCCAGGGGGCGCTAGGTTTTGCTAACACTGAAGCTTTCTTT
TRBJ2-2 | few | . | TRBV24-1 | CATSVSQGGAGELFF | TGTGCCACCAGTGTGTCACAGGGAGGTGCCGGGGAGCTGTTTTTT
TRBJ2-7 | . | . | TRBV27 | CASSSLARRSSYEQYF | TGTGCCAGCAGTTCCCTAGCTAGAAGGAGCTCCTACGAGCAGTACTTC
TRBJ2-6 | . | . | TRBV24-1 | CATYRGSLGGVFISGANVLTF | TGTGCCACCTACCGGGGTTCATTGGGCGGAGTCTTCATCTCTGGGGCCAACGTCCTGACTTTC
TRBJ2-1 | . | TRBD2 | TRBV5-1 | CASSLEGSGVIEQFF | TGCGCCAGCAGCTTGGAGGGTAGCGGGGTAATTGAGCAGTTCTTC
TRBJ1-4 | . | . | TRBV28 | CASSLLEEKLFF | TGTGCCAGCAGTTTATTAGAGGAAAAACTGTTTTTT